This T cell receptor (beta chain) came from a study of T-cell reconstitution after alpha-beta-depleted transplantation in children (dated by TCRdb to about 2016). In terms of the full investigation: T-cell immune reconstitution after TCRalphabeta/CD19-depleted allogeneic hematopoietic cell transplantation in children was quantitatively tracked in the study by means of TCR repertoire profiling. Here is what the overall study found, with its caveats: In some patients, the high TCRbeta diversity seen at day 60 was put down to recipient T cells and intrathymic progenitors that had survived conditioning. Over the following months the frequencies of hyperexpanded clones went down, and after one year T-cell counts and TCRbeta diversity were mostly credited to newly produced T cells. The apparently early recovery of alphabetaT-cell counts about two months after transplant reportedly depended on only several hundred rapidly expanded clones that came from non-depleted graft cells.

Libraries were built with PCR. Sequenced on an Illumina HiSeq 2500. TCR libraries were prepared with molecular barcoding, using unique molecular identifiers to normalize TCRbeta repertoire quantification. The raw public reads went through TCRdb reprocessing: fastp at Q25, MiXCR clone calling, in-frame beta chains kept. Rows matching on CDR3 protein sequence are summarized as one entry with the most common DNA and genes. The sample contains hundreds of thousands of distinct CDR3 sequences, 10% of them found a single time. About 2.1% of the sample comes from the top ten. The CDR3 spans 12 residues, from the cysteine through the phenylalanine. Of the read, only the CDR3 DNA is kept; its 36 bases are in frame from base 1. Per the germline V gene (reference sequence), DFQATT is the CDR1 and SNEGSKA is the CDR2. Trimming accounts for 7 bases at V and 3 bases at J, while the number of junction bases matched to no gene is 3.

Reading the label with the study, this specimen's treatment or condition is: allogeneic hematopoietic cell transplantation with graft depleted of TCRalphabeta T cells and CD19 B cells. TCRalphabeta/CD19-depleted allogeneic hematopoietic cell grafts were given to the transplant recipients, all of whom were children. The sample holds many counts of this clonotype. It lacks a known antigen. No clone much larger than this one lies a single base away; base qualities are absent. This TCR was recovered from a child under 10 years old with inherited bone marrow failure, due to receive a stem cell transplant. The chain was built from TRBV20-1 and TRBJ1-5; 7 junctional bases match TRBD1. Sequences were derived from PBMCs, sampled before TCRalphabeta/CD19-depleted stem cell transplant. The CDR3 reads CSVTGPNQPQHF. The bases are TGCAGTGTGACAGGGCCCAATCAGCCCCAGCATTTT.